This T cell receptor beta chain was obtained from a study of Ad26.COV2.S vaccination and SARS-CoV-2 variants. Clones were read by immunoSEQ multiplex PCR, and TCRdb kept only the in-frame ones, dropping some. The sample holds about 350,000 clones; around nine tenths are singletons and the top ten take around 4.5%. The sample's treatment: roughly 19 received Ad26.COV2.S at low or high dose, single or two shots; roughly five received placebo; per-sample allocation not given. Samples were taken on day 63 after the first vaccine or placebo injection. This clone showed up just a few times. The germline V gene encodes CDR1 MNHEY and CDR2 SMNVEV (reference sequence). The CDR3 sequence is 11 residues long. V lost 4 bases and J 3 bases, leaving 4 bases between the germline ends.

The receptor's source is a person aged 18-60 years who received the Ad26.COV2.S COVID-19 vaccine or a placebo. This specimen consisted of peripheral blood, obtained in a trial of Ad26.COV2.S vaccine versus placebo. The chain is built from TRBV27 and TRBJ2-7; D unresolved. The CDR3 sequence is CASSSLYEQYF. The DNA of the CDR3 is TGTGCCAGCAGTTCCCTCTACGAGCAGTACTTC.